The T cell receptor beta chain under discussion was sequenced for a study of shared clonotypes between healthy human individuals. All donors were healthy HIV-negative adults lacking recent acute infections or vaccinations. CD45RA+ naive and CD45RA-negative memory subsets were separated from CD4+ cells. This clone was found once. Other nucleotide sequences from this sample produce the same CDR3. Unmatched junction bases numbered 2, after V lost 1 base and J lost 5 bases. The CDR3 is 13 amino acids. Germline lookup yields CDR1 SGHDT and CDR2 YYEEEE. Roughly 200 ng DNA, tens of thousands of T cell genomes, went into each sorted-subset replicate PCR. How the authors handled the data: Filtering differed because ImmunoSEQ produced junction-only sequences that carried no quality scores. Produced via immunoSEQ multiplex PCR; TCRdb's table is partial and in-frame only. The D gene and trimming were derived from the DNA, and the V and J assignments and clone size from that table. The table lists about 2.4 million clones, roughly 93% of them singletons.

This sequence originates from a young man in good health. Some clones in this sample may be carry-over from other donors' samples. The material sequenced was naive CD4+ T cells from PBMCs. Subset given: CD45RA+ positively selected. The V gene is TRBV5-6, the J gene TRBJ1-2, with 7 bases that match TRBD1. CDR3 residues: CASSLNRGYGYTF. The DNA for the CDR3 is TGTGCCAGCAGCTTGAACAGGGGATATGGCTACACCTTC.